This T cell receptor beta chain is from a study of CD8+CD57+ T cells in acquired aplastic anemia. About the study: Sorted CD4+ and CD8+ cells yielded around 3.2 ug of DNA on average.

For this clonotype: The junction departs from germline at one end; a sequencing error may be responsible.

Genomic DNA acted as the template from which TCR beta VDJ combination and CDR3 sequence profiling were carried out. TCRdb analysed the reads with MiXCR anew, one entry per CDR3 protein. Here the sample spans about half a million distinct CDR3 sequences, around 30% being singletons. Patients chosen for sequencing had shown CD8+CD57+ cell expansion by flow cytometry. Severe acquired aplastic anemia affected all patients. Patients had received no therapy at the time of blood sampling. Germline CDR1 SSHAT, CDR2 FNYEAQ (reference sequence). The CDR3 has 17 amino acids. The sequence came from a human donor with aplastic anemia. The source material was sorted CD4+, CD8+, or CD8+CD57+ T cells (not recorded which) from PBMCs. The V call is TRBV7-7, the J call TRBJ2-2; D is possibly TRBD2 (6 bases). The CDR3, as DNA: TGTGCTAGCAGCCGTGGGGTGACTAGAACGAACACCGGGGAGCTGTTTTTT. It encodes CASSRGVTRTNTGELFF.